This entry concerns a single TCR beta chain. Its antigen is currently unknown. This entry comes from a study of cytomegalovirus exposure and HLA in healthy donors. General observations from the study: An analysis was carried out at a later point. It showed that HLA-associated TCR beta chains were more clonally expanded than equally common non-associated chains. Reports showed the classifier diagnosing cytomegalovirus status with high specificity and sensitivity.

13 Jbeta primers and 60 Vbeta primers were used for the PCR. Method: immunoSEQ multiplex PCR; TCRdb's copy keeps in-frame clones and lacks some. The top ten hold under 6.5% of the sample, which has more than 95,000 clones, approximately 86% seen once. Deletions cut 2 bases from V and 6 bases from J, with 21 bases between. CDR1 is SGHNT, CDR2 YENEEA, per germline. CDR3 length: 17 amino acids. This sequence was found in a man aged 18 to 35 in good health and CMV-seronegative. Sample: PBMCs. The chain combines TRBV11-3 with TRBJ2-3; TRBD2 might be the D (7 bases). CDR3 bases: TGTGCCAGCAGCTTAAGGCGATCTAGGGGGGGAGGTGATACGCAGTATTTT. Translation gives CASSLRRSRGGGDTQYF.